The 30 T cell receptor beta chains below were found in one sample sequenced in a study of blood T cells in healthy people across ages. Using a J-beta primer mix together with a sample-barcoded 5' primer, a second PCR was run for roughly 7 to 11 cycles. TCRdb re-called the 5' RACE reads through MiXCR, storing one row per CDR3 protein. The profile shows over a million distinct CDR3 sequences, more than 40% of them singletons. The material sequenced was blood. The receptors shown here come from a woman aged 60-70 years in good health.

This chain uses TRBV27 with TRBJ2-3; no definite D call. CDR3 length equals 14 residues. Looked up from germline, CDR1 is MNHEY and CDR2 is SMNVEV (reference sequence). The V and J ends lost 6 bases and 2 bases respectively, with 12 bases between them. CDR3 sequence (DNA): TGTGCCAGCAGGGTAATAGGGTACACAGATACGCAGTATTTT. It codes for CASRVIGYTDTQYF.

In this sample, this clonotype turned up once. The chain uses TRBV10-3 and TRBJ2-1; 11 bases fit TRBD1. The trim removed 8 bases at V and 8 bases at J, leaving 8 bases unmatched. The V gene's germline CDR1 is ENHRY and CDR2 SYGVKD. This CDR3 contains 14 residues. The CDR3 DNA is TGTGCCATCCCAAAAGGGACAGGGGGTGATGAGCAGTTCTTC. Protein: CAIPKGTGGDEQFF.

This chain's CDR3 is CASSTSSGGGSYEQYF. CDR3 sequence (DNA): TGTGCCAGCAGCACTTCTAGCGGAGGGGGCTCCTACGAGCAGTACTTC. The rearrangement links TRBV7-9 to TRBJ2-7, with D perhaps TRBD2 (7 bases). CDR3 size: 16 residues. Germline CDR1 reads SEHNR; CDR2 reads FQNEAQ (reference sequence). The ends were cut back, 5 bases at V and 0 bases at J, with 17 bases in the middle. Filled out from reference TRBV7-9 and TRBJ2-7, the complete variable domain reads DTGVSQNPRHKITKRGQNVTFRCDPISEHNRLYWYRQTLGQGPEFLTYFQNEAQLEKSRLLSDRFSAERPKGSFSTLEIQRTEQGDSAMYLCASSTSSGGGSYEQYFGPGTRLTVT.

V and J are TRBV9 and TRBJ1-5; tentative D call: TRBD1 (6 bases). The germline V gene encodes CDR1 SGDLS and CDR2 YYNGEE. CDR3 length: 19 residues. The V and J ends lost 0 bases and 1 base respectively, with 20 bases between them. CDR3 DNA: TGTGCCAGCAGCGTAGCATTCCAGGGGTGGGTAAAAAGCAATCAGCCCCAGCATTTT. Translated, it gives CASSVAFQGWVKSNQPQHF.

In its sample, this clonotype was seen a few times. The V and J genes are TRBV29-1 and TRBJ2-7; possible D gene TRBD1, 6 bases. Germline assignment: CDR1 SQVTM and CDR2 ANQGSEA. The CDR3 sequence is 11 residues long. V lost 7 bases and J lost 6, with 13 bases in between. CDR3 loop: CSALEGGEQYF. The CDR3 DNA sequence: TGCAGCGCGCTGGAAGGGGGCGAGCAGTACTTC.

The genes are TRBV24-1 and TRBJ2-3; possible D gene TRBD2, 7 bases. Trimming left V 3 bases short and J 6 bases short, with 27 bases between. The CDR3 runs 19 residues. CDR1 and CDR2 (germline): KGHDR, SFDVKD. The CDR3 spells CATSDATRGTGGAPDTQYF. In DNA, the CDR3 is TGTGCCACCAGTGATGCCACTAGAGGGACGGGGGGCGCCCCGGATACGCAGTATTTT.

This clonotype was picked up a small number of times. The CDR3 DNA sequence: TGTGCCAGCAGCTCCGATAGGGTGCAGTACTTC. Its protein is CASSSDRVQYF. The chain carries TRBV2 and TRBJ2-5; D gene ambiguous. V lost 6 bases, J lost 11 bases, and 13 bases lay in between. The germline V gene has CDR1 SNHLY and CDR2 FYNNEI. The CDR3 has 11 amino acids.

The gene calls are TRBV9 and TRBJ1-6; 8 bases fit TRBD1. The junction had 7 bases not matched to a gene; V was cut back by 2 bases and J by 9 bases. Germline CDR1 and CDR2: SGDLS and YYNGEE. The CDR3 runs 15 residues. The CDR3 DNA follows: TGTGCCAGCAGCGTCACGGGACAGGCGTCTTCACCCCTCCACTTT. It encodes CASSVTGQASSPLHF.

CDR3: CASSQYPYNEQFF. The DNA of the CDR3 is TGTGCCAGCAGCCAGTACCCCTACAATGAGCAGTTCTTC. The rearrangement links TRBV12-3 or TRBV12-4 to TRBJ2-1; D gene unclear. Trimming left V 6 bases short and J 2 bases short, with 8 bases between. This CDR3 comprises 13 residues.

The gene calls are TRBV4-2 and TRBJ2-5; 12 bases are a match to TRBD2. CDR1 and CDR2 (germline): LGHNA, YNFKEQ. The CDR3 extends over 18 amino acids. With V trimmed by 0 bases and J by 1 base, 6 bases remained unmatched. In DNA, the CDR3 is TGTGCCAGCAGCCAAGATTCCGGACTAGCGGGAATCCAAGAGACCCAGTACTTC. Protein sequence: CASSQDSGLAGIQETQYF.

There are a few counts of this clonotype. The genes are TRBV12-5 and TRBJ2-7, with 8 bases fitting TRBD1. The CDR3 covers 16 residues. V gave up 2 bases and J gave up 0 bases; unmatched junction bases: 6. The germline CDR1 and CDR2 sequences are LGHNT and FRNRAP. This chain's CDR3 is CASGLFRDRSSYEQYF. The CDR3 nucleotides read TGTGCTAGTGGTTTGTTCCGGGACAGGAGCTCCTACGAGCAGTACTTC. The whole variable domain, remainder taken from reference TRBV12-5 and TRBJ2-7, is DARVTQTPRHKVTEMGQEVTMRCQPILGHNTVFWYRQTMMQGLELLAYFRNRAPLDDSGMPKDRFSAEMPDATLATLKIQPSEPRDSAVYFCASGLFRDRSSYEQYFGPGTRLTVT.

Regarding this clonotype: The junction does not match germline at one end; this may be a read error. The J gene is TRBJ2-7, the V gene TRBV27, with D possibly called TRBD1 or TRBD2 (5 bases each). CDR1 is MNHEY, CDR2 SMNVEV, per germline (reference sequence). The CDR3 has 14 amino acids. The CDR3 DNA sequence: TGTGCCAGCAGTTTATCGGGACGAACCTACGAGCGGTACTTC. This sequence encodes CASSLSGRTYERYF.

This clonotype was detected a few times. The chain recombines TRBV7-3 with TRBJ2-6; D is unresolved. The CDR3 loop spans 14 amino acids. The germline V gene encodes CDR1 SGHTA and CDR2 FQGTGA. Trimming removed 5 bases from V and 3 bases from J, with 8 bases in between. As DNA, the CDR3 is TGTGCCAGCAGCCCGTCGGGTGGGGCCAACGTCCTGACTTTC. Amino acid sequence: CASSPSGGANVLTF.

The rearrangement links TRBV28 to TRBJ2-3, with D perhaps being TRBD1 or TRBD2 (5 bases each). This CDR3 comprises 14 residues. The V end was cut by 8 bases, the J end by 3 bases, with 15 bases between. Germline V CDR1 and CDR2: MDHEN, SYDVKM. The chain's CDR3 is CASWDGGPTDTQYF. CDR3 coding DNA: TGTGCCAGCTGGGACGGAGGACCGACAGATACGCAGTATTTT. Drawing the rest from reference TRBV28 and TRBJ2-3, the complete variable domain is DVKVTQSSRYLVKRTGEKVFLECVQDMDHENMFWYRQDPGLGLRLIYFSYDVKMKEKGDIPEGYSVSREKKERFSLILESASTNQTSMYLCASWDGGPTDTQYFGPGTRLTVL.

V usage is TRBV9 and J usage is TRBJ1-5; no reliable D call. CDR1 is SGDLS and CDR2 is YYNGEE in the germline V gene. CDR3 length equals 14 residues. The V end was cut by 0 bases, the J end by 4 bases, with 8 bases between. Here the CDR3 DNA reads TGTGCCAGCAGCGTAGTAGTCAGGAATCAGCCCCAGCATTTT. Protein: CASSVVVRNQPQHF.

This clonotype has only a few counts. The chain has TRBV12-3 or TRBV12-4 and TRBJ2-7; 10 nucleotides align to TRBD2. J was trimmed by 1 base and V by 3 bases; bases with no gene match: 6. The CDR3 has 16 residues. CDR3 nucleotide sequence: TGTGCCAGCAGTTTGCGGCTAGCGGGAGTTTCCTACGAGCAGTACTTC. It yields the protein CASSLRLAGVSYEQYF.

The sample holds a few counts of this clonotype. This sequence joins TRBV9 and TRBJ1-2, with 10 positions matching TRBD1. The V gene end was trimmed by 3 bases and the J gene end by 5 bases; junction bases not matched to a gene: 7. The CDR3 spans 15 residues. Germline V gene sequence: CDR1 SGDLS, CDR2 YYNGEE. The CDR3 bases are TGTGCCAGCAGCGATGGGACAGGGGTTGGGTATGGCTACACCTTC. Amino acid sequence: CASSDGTGVGYGYTF.

The chain is built from TRBV29-1 and TRBJ2-7; a possible D gene is TRBD2 (6 bases). The V end was cut by 6 bases, the J end by 10 bases, with 13 bases between. Germline V gives CDR1 SQVTM, CDR2 ANQGSEA. The length of the CDR3 is 10 residues. CDR3 sequence (DNA): TGCAGCGTCGCGACTGGGACTCAGTACTTC. Translating it yields CSVATGTQYF.

This clonotype showed up just a few times. The chain links TRBV30 to TRBJ2-5; TRBD1 aligns across 8 bases. The CDR3 covers 15 residues. The V segment lost 3 bases and the J segment 3 bases; nucleotides outside the gene matches: 9. Germline lookup yields CDR1 GTSNPN and CDR2 SVGIG (reference sequence). The CDR3 DNA reads as TGTGCCTGGAGACCAGCAGGGGGCTTTGAAGAGACCCAGTACTTC. This encodes CAWRPAGGFEETQYF.

The rearrangement links TRBV29-1 to TRBJ2-3, with 16 bases identical to TRBD2. Germline CDR1 SQVTM, CDR2 ANQGSEA. The CDR3 is 17 amino acids. J lost 1 base, V lost 6 bases, and 7 bases had no gene match. Written as DNA, the CDR3 is TGCAGCGTCTCCGGGACTAGCGGGAGGGGAGGCACAGATACGCAGTATTTT. Translated, it gives CSVSGTSGRGGTDTQYF.

The chain couples TRBV3-1 to TRBJ2-3; D gene ambiguous. The CDR3 runs to 13 residues. V lost 4 bases and J lost 2, with 7 bases in between. Germline V gene lookup returns CDR1 LGHDT and CDR2 YNNKEL (reference sequence). The CDR3 loop reads CASSLQLTDTQYF. The CDR3, as DNA: TGTGCCAGCAGCCTCCAGCTCACAGATACGCAGTATTTT.

CDR3 sequence reads: CASRDSLNSPLHF. The CDR3 bases are TGTGCCAGCAGGGATAGCCTCAATTCACCCCTCCACTTT. J is TRBJ1-6 and V is TRBV6-1; D remains unclear. The germline V gene has CDR1 MNHNS and CDR2 SASEGT. Trimming took 6 bases from V and 7 from J, leaving 10 bases between them. The CDR3 extends over 13 amino acids.

The chain joins TRBV3-1 to TRBJ2-3, with 10 bases that match TRBD2. Germline CDR1 and CDR2: LGHDT and YNNKEL (reference sequence). V lost 5 bases, J lost 4 bases, and 12 bases stayed unmatched. The CDR3 runs to 17 residues. The CDR3 DNA sequence: TGTGCCAGCAGCAACCTCGCGCTAGCGGGAGTAGCAGATACGCAGTATTTT. This gives the protein CASSNLALAGVADTQYF.

The chain has TRBV12-3 or TRBV12-4 and TRBJ2-7; unclear D gene. CDR3 size: 13 residues. The V end was cut by 5 bases, the J end by 0 bases, with 8 bases between. CDR3 sequence reads: CASSEEISYEQYF. The CDR3 coding sequence is TGTGCCAGCAGTGAGGAGATCTCCTACGAGCAGTACTTC.

The table lists this clonotype with a count of one. V is TRBV14 and J is TRBJ2-5; perhaps D is TRBD1 or TRBD2 (5 bases each). The ends were cut back, 5 bases at V and 5 bases at J, with 18 bases in the middle. The CDR3 totals 15 residues. Germline CDR1 reads SGHDN; CDR2 reads FVKESK. CDR3 residues: CASSGTRVLRETQYF. The CDR3 DNA is TGTGCCAGCAGCGGGACCAGGGTCCTGCGGGAGACCCAGTACTTC.

The chain links TRBV11-2 to TRBJ2-3, with 8 bases aligning to TRBD1. The CDR3 runs 18 residues. Germline CDR1 reads SGHAT; CDR2 reads FQNNGV. V lost 1 base to trimming and J lost 4 bases; unmatched junction nucleotides: 13. The CDR3 DNA follows: TGTGCCAGCAGCTTAGCACAGGGTGGGGGACAGGAGGCAGATACGCAGTATTTT. Its translation is CASSLAQGGGQEADTQYF.

The chain carries TRBV3-1 and TRBJ2-1; 8 bases match TRBD2. The V and J ends lost 4 bases and 5 bases, in that order; junction bases with no gene match: 7. In germline, CDR1 is LGHDT, CDR2 YNNKEL (reference sequence). The CDR3 runs to 15 residues. The CDR3 spells CASSPMGSGNNEQFF. In DNA, the CDR3 is TGTGCCAGCAGCCCCATGGGTAGCGGGAACAATGAGCAGTTCTTC.

This chain links TRBV7-9 with TRBJ2-1, with TRBD2 matching over 8 bases. V gave up 5 bases and J gave up 2 bases; unmatched junction bases: 5. Germline V gene sequence: CDR1 SEHNR, CDR2 FQNEAQ (reference sequence). The CDR3 consists of 15 residues. CDR3 coding DNA: TGTGCCAGCAGCGCGACTAGCGAGACCTACAATGAGCAGTTCTTC. Amino acid sequence: CASSATSETYNEQFF.

The chain links TRBV12-3 or TRBV12-4 to TRBJ2-5; D perhaps matches TRBD2 (6 bases). The CDR3 has 13 amino acids. V lost 5 bases to trimming and J lost 11 bases, with 18 bases between them. DNA for the CDR3: TGTGCCAGCAGTCCGGGGGAGAGGAATGAGCAGTACTTC. It translates to CASSPGERNEQYF.

This chain joins TRBV12-3 or TRBV12-4 and TRBJ2-5, with 10 bases lining up with TRBD1. CDR3 length: 16 residues. V dropped 5 bases and J dropped 5; count of bases not matched to a gene: 11. Here the CDR3 reads CASSRQGASLRETQYF. For the CDR3, the DNA is TGTGCCAGCAGTCGACAGGGGGCTTCGTTGCGGGAGACCCAGTACTTC.